This is a list of T cell receptor beta chains from one sample in a study of shared clonotypes between healthy human individuals. Assay: immunoSEQ multiplex PCR; the TCRdb copy retains only in-frame clones and omits some. The data contain roughly 2.2 million clones, 90% to 95% of them singletons. Sequenced: naive CD4+ T cells from PBMCs. The receptors here all came from a man between 18 and 29 years old in good health. Some clones in this sample may be carry-over from other donors' samples. Both conserved end residues are part of each CDR3. A D gene is named only where the DNA matches it firmly. Expanded clones are given a class, and other clones once, few, many or no size at all.

>.|TRBV5-8|.|13|TRBJ2-3
CASSLGLTDTQYF
TGTGCCAGCAGCTTGGGACTCACAGATACGCAGTATTTT
>.|TRBV9|TRBD2|12|TRBJ2-1
CASSASGEGQFF
TGTGCCAGCAGCGCTAGCGGAGAGGGGCAGTTCTTC
>.|TRBV28|.|14|TRBJ2-7
CASSLRPAYYEQYF
TGTGCCAGCAGTTTACGCCCCGCCTACTACGAGCAGTACTTC
>.|TRBV7-9|TRBD1|13|TRBJ2-7
CASSPTGIYEQYF
TGTGCCAGCAGCCCGACAGGGATCTACGAGCAGTACTTC
>.|TRBV18|.|14|TRBJ2-2
CASSPDQGTGELFF
TGTGCCAGCTCACCGGACCAGGGAACCGGGGAGCTGTTTTTT
>.|TRBV19|.|16|TRBJ1-2
CASSIPRRGLNYGYTF
TGTGCCAGTAGTATCCCGCGGCGGGGCTTGAACTATGGCTACACCTTC
>.|TRBV28|.|14|TRBJ2-7
CASSPPGASYEQYF
TGTGCCAGCAGTCCCCCGGGGGCAAGCTACGAGCAGTACTTC
>.|TRBV2|TRBD2|14|TRBJ2-7
CASSDWREPHEQYF
TGTGCCAGCAGTGACTGGCGGGAGCCCCACGAGCAGTACTTC
>.|TRBV11-2|.|15|TRBJ1-1
CASSLVLGMNTEAFF
TGTGCCAGCAGCTTAGTACTAGGAATGAACACTGAAGCTTTCTTT
>.|TRBV5-8|TRBD1|15|TRBJ1-3
CASSPRWDRGNTIYF
TGTGCCAGCAGTCCCCGCTGGGACAGGGGAAACACCATATATTTT
>.|TRBV5-4|.|15|TRBJ1-2
CASSSRDNSLGGYTF
TGTGCCAGCAGCTCGAGGGACAACTCGTTAGGTGGCTACACCTTC
>.|TRBV5-4|TRBD2|15|TRBJ2-7
CASSLGAGVTYEQYF
TGTGCCAGCAGCTTGGGAGCGGGAGTAACCTACGAGCAGTACTTC
>.|TRBV19|.|16|TRBJ2-1
CASRHLGKSYYNEQFF
TGTGCCAGTAGACACCTCGGGAAGAGTTACTACAATGAGCAGTTCTTC
>.|TRBV19|TRBD2|14|TRBJ2-1
CANSIQRDYNEQFF
TGTGCCAATAGTATACAGCGGGATTACAATGAGCAGTTCTTC
>.|TRBV11-3|TRBD2|13|TRBJ2-7
CASSLTSGAPQYF
TGTGCCAGCAGCTTAACTAGCGGGGCCCCACAGTACTTC
>.|TRBV7-3|TRBD2|18|TRBJ2-3
CASSPQPPGTSASHTQYF
TGTGCCAGCAGCCCCCAGCCCCCCGGGACTAGCGCGTCCCATACGCAGTATTTT
>.|TRBV29-1|.|14|TRBJ2-1
CSVDSGGFYNEQFF
TGCAGCGTTGATTCAGGGGGGTTCTACAATGAGCAGTTCTTC
>.|TRBV19|.|16|TRBJ2-7
CASSIGVGRVVEEQYF
TGTGCCAGTAGTATTGGGGTCGGCAGGGTGGTGGAAGAGCAGTACTTC
>once|TRBV6-1|TRBD1|15|TRBJ2-7
CASSEPTGSSYEQYF
TGTGCCAGCAGTGAACCGACAGGGAGTAGTTACGAGCAGTACTTC
>.|TRBV5-1|TRBD2|17|TRBJ2-5
CASSLGLAQNFQETQYF
TGCGCCAGCAGCTTGGGACTAGCGCAAAACTTCCAAGAGACCCAGTACTTC
>.|TRBV5-1|.|16|TRBJ1-3
CASSWGGTNSGNTIYF
TGCGCCAGCAGCTGGGGAGGGACTAACTCTGGAAACACCATATATTTT
>.|TRBV28|.|12|TRBJ1-5
CASSSGLEPQHF
TGTGCCAGCAGTTCGGGGTTAGAGCCCCAGCATTTT
>.|TRBV4-1|.|15|TRBJ2-7
CASSQGSEPSYEQYF
TGCGCCAGCAGCCAAGGGAGCGAACCCTCCTACGAGCAGTACTTC
>.|TRBV28|.|12|TRBJ1-2
CASSAQNYGYTF
TGTGCCAGCAGTGCCCAAAACTATGGCTACACCTTC
>.|TRBV19|.|13|TRBJ1-2
CASSIDRTYGYTF
TGTGCCAGTAGTATAGATCGAACGTATGGCTACACCTTC
>.|TRBV27|.|15|TRBJ2-7
CASSLGITGGYEQYF
TGTGCCAGCAGTTTAGGTATAACTGGGGGCTACGAGCAGTACTTC
>.|TRBV7-2|TRBD2|16|TRBJ2-7
CASSLALAGGDSEQYF
TGTGCCAGCAGCTTAGCACTAGCGGGGGGGGACTCCGAGCAGTACTTC
>once|TRBV11-2|.|14|TRBJ1-1
CASSLQGRRTEAFF
TGTGCCAGCAGCTTACAGGGTAGGAGGACTGAAGCTTTCTTT
>.|TRBV6-6|TRBD1|12|TRBJ1-5
CAGGTGRGPQHF
TGTGCCGGGGGGACAGGCCGGGGGCCCCAGCATTTT
>.|TRBV7-2|TRBD2|14|TRBJ2-7
CASSFGLAFYEQYF
TGTGCCAGCAGCTTCGGACTAGCCTTCTACGAGCAGTACTTC
>.|TRBV6-5|.|13|TRBJ2-1
CATSGRIGNEQFF
TGTGCCACCTCGGGAAGAATAGGGAATGAGCAGTTCTTC
>.|TRBV10-2|TRBD2|14|TRBJ2-7
CASSELAGSYEQYF
TGCGCCAGCAGTGAACTAGCGGGATCCTACGAGCAGTACTTC
>.|TRBV6-5|.|14|TRBJ2-2
CASKRGTATGELFF
TGTGCCAGCAAGAGAGGCACAGCCACCGGGGAGCTGTTTTTT
>.|TRBV28|TRBD2|17|TRBJ2-7
CASSPTGQLAGSYEQYF
TGTGCCAGCAGTCCCACGGGACAGCTAGCGGGGTCCTACGAGCAGTACTTC
>once|TRBV28|TRBD2|15|TRBJ2-3
CASKVAGGGRDTQYF
TGTGCCAGCAAGGTAGCGGGAGGGGGTAGAGATACGCAGTATTTT
>.|TRBV15|.|13|TRBJ2-7
CATQAGVSYEQYF
TGTGCCACCCAAGCGGGCGTAAGCTACGAGCAGTACTTC
>once|TRBV9|.|20|TRBJ2-6
CASSVGFRGIAVSGANVLTF
TGTGCCAGCAGCGTAGGGTTCCGGGGGATTGCCGTCTCTGGGGCCAACGTCCTGACTTTC
>.|TRBV5-1|TRBD2|16|TRBJ2-2
CASSLATAGGTGELFF
TGCGCCAGCAGCTTGGCCACGGCGGGAGGGACCGGGGAGCTGTTTTTT
>.|TRBV2|TRBD2|14|TRBJ2-4
CASKTSGRWNIQYF
TGTGCCAGCAAGACTAGCGGGAGGTGGAACATTCAGTACTTC
>.|TRBV5-6|.|14|TRBJ1-5
CASSFPGADQPQHF
TGTGCCAGCAGCTTCCCAGGGGCGGATCAGCCCCAGCATTTT
>.|TRBV2|TRBD1|14|TRBJ1-2
CASRETGNNYGYTF
TGTGCCAGCAGGGAGACAGGGAATAACTATGGCTACACCTTC
>.|TRBV18|.|13|TRBJ2-1
CASSPRNEGGGFF
TGTGCCAGCTCACCACGTAACGAGGGAGGGGGGTTCTTC
>.|TRBV7-3|.|17|TRBJ2-2
CASSLTRDTANTGELFF
TGTGCCAGCAGCTTAACAAGGGACACCGCGAACACCGGGGAGCTGTTTTTT
>.|TRBV4-1|.|17|TRBJ2-1
CASSLRQGGPVSNEQFF
TGCGCCAGCAGCCTAAGACAGGGAGGGCCCGTAAGCAATGAGCAGTTCTTC
>.|TRBV29-1|TRBD1|13|TRBJ2-3
CSVKTGATDTQYF
TGCAGCGTTAAAACAGGGGCCACTGATACGCAGTATTTT
>.|TRBV15|.|15|TRBJ1-1
CATSRSRTTNTEAFF
TGTGCCACCAGCCGAAGCCGGACAACGAACACTGAAGCTTTCTTT
>.|TRBV28|.|15|TRBJ2-7
CASSSPSGPGYEQYF
TGTGCCAGCAGTTCCCCCTCGGGACCGGGGTACGAGCAGTACTTC
>.|TRBV18|TRBD2|14|TRBJ2-7
CASSPSSGRTEQYF
TGTGCCAGCTCACCTTCCAGCGGGAGAACTGAGCAGTACTTC
>.|TRBV4-2|TRBD1|13|TRBJ1-5
CASSRTGGWAQHF
TGTGCCAGCAGTCGGACAGGGGGCTGGGCCCAGCATTTT
>few|TRBV10-2|.|15|TRBJ1-1
CASSESGQPNTEAFF
TGCGCCAGCAGTGAGTCTGGGCAGCCGAACACTGAAGCTTTCTTT
>.|TRBV6-6|.|14|TRBJ1-5
CASSPPQGNQPQHF
TGTGCCAGCAGCCCCCCGCAGGGAAATCAGCCCCAGCATTTT
>once|TRBV11-3|.|14|TRBJ1-5
CASSFVDTNQPQHF
TGTGCCAGCAGCTTCGTGGACACCAATCAGCCCCAGCATTTT
>.|TRBV4-1|.|15|TRBJ1-2
CASSQEGPWDYGYTF
TGCGCCAGCAGCCAAGAGGGGCCATGGGACTATGGCTACACCTTC
>.|TRBV9|TRBD2|15|TRBJ2-1
CASSASTSRNNEQFF
TGTGCCAGCAGCGCCTCGACTAGCCGAAACAATGAGCAGTTCTTC
>.|TRBV23-1|.|19|TRBJ1-5
CASSQSSRKKKDSNQPQHF
TGCGCCAGCAGTCAATCATCCAGGAAGAAAAAGGATAGCAATCAGCCCCAGCATTTT
>.|TRBV19|.|13|TRBJ1-1
CASSRGSHTEAFF
TGTGCCAGTAGTAGGGGGTCTCACACTGAAGCTTTCTTT
>.|TRBV27|.|14|TRBJ2-7
CASRRTSARYEQYF
TGTGCCAGCAGGCGGACCTCCGCCCGTTACGAGCAGTACTTC
>.|TRBV30|.|14|TRBJ2-7
CAWSAGTPVGEQYF
TGTGCCTGGAGTGCCGGGACCCCGGTAGGCGAGCAGTACTTC
>.|TRBV4-3|.|16|TRBJ2-7
CASSRLFEGTTYEQYF
TGCGCCAGCAGCCGCCTCTTCGAGGGTACCACCTACGAGCAGTACTTC
>.|TRBV5-5|.|16|TRBJ1-5
CASSLFLGGSNQPQHF
TGTGCCAGCAGCTTGTTTCTAGGGGGAAGCAATCAGCCCCAGCATTTT